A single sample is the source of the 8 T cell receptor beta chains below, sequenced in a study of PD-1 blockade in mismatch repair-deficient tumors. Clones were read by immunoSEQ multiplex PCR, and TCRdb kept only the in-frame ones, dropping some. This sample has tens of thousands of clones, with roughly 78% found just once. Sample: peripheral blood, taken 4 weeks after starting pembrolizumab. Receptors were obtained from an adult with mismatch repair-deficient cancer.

Written as DNA, the CDR3 is TGTGCCACCGAGCGGACAGGGTTTACTAATGAAAAACTGTTTTTT. Protein: CATERTGFTNEKLFF. The chain employs TRBV2 and TRBJ1-4; the match to TRBD1 covers 8 bases. Germline CDR1 SNHLY, CDR2 FYNNEI. The CDR3 contains 15 residues. V was pared by 10 bases and J by 2 bases, with 9 bases of the junction left unmatched.

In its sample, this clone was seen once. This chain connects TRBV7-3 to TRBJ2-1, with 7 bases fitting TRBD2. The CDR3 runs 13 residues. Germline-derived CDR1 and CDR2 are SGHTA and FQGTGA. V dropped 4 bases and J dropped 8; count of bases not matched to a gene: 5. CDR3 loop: CASSSTREDEQFF. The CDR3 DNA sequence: TGTGCCAGCAGCTCCACTCGGGAGGATGAGCAGTTCTTC.

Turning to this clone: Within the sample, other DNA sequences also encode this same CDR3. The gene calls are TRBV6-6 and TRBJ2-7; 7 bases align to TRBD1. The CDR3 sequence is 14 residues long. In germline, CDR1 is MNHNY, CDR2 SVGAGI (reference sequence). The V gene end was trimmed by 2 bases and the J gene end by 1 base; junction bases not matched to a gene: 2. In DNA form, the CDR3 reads TGTGCCAGCAGTTACCGGACAGGTTCCTACGAGCAGTACTTC. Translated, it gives CASSYRTGSYEQYF.

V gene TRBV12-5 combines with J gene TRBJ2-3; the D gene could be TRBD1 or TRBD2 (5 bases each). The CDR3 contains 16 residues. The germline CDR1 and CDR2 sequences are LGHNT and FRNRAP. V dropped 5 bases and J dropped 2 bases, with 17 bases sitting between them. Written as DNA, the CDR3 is TGTGCTAGTGGTCCGTCTAGAGGGGTCGACACAGATACGCAGTATTTT. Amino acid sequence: CASGPSRGVDTDTQYF.

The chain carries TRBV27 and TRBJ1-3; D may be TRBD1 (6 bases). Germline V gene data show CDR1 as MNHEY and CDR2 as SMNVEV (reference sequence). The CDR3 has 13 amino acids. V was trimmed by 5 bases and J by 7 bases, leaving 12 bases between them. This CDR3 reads CASSPQGGNTIYF. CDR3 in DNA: TGTGCCAGCAGTCCACAGGGTGGCAACACCATATATTTT.

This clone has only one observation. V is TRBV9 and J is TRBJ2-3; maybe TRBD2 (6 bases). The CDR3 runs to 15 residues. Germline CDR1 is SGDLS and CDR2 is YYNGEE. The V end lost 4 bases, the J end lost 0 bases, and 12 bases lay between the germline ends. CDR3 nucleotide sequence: TGTGCCAGCAGCCCGGAGGGGTCTAGCACAGATACGCAGTATTTT. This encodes CASSPEGSSTDTQYF.

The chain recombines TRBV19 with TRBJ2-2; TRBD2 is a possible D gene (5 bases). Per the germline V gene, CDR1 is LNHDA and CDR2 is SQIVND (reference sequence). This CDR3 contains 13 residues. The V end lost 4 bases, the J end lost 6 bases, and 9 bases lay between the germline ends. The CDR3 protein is CASSTRTAGELFF. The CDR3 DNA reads TGTGCCAGTAGTACCCGGACTGCCGGGGAGCTGTTTTTT.

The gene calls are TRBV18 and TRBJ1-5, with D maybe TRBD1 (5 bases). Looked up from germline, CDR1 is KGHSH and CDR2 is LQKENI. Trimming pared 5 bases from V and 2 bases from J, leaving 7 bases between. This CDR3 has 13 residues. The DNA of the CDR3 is TGTGCCAGCTCAGGGGGAGGCAATCAGCCCCAGCATTTT. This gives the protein CASSGGGNQPQHF.